These 21 T cell receptor beta chains were all obtained from the same sample, sequenced in a study of cytomegalovirus exposure and HLA in healthy donors. PCR amplification relied on 60 Vbeta primers (plus 13 Jbeta primers). Repertoires were generated with immunoSEQ multiplex PCR, while TCRdb's copy carries only in-frame clones and drops some. The data show tens of thousands of clones, around 81% seen once. The sample was PBMCs. The receptors originated from a man between 50 and 59 years old in good health and CMV-seronegative.

This clone was picked up one time. V gene TRBV29-1 combines with J gene TRBJ1-2, with 8 bases identical to TRBD1. Germline V lookup: CDR1 SQVTM, CDR2 ANQGSEA. V lost 6 bases to trimming and J lost 4 bases; unmatched junction nucleotides: 7. The CDR3 covers 13 residues. In nucleotides, the CDR3 is TGCAGCGTAGCTAAGGACAGGGCCTATGGCTACACCTTC. Its translation is CSVAKDRAYGYTF.

The chain carries TRBV4-3 and TRBJ2-1, with TRBD2 matching over 11 bases. This CDR3 comprises 16 residues. Per germline, CDR1 LGHNA and CDR2 YSLEER. V was clipped by 6 bases and J by 0 bases; unmatched bases: 4. The CDR3, as DNA: TGCGCCAGCAGACTCGGGACTAGCGGCTCCTACAATGAGCAGTTCTTC. As protein: CASRLGTSGSYNEQFF.

The V and J genes are TRBV19 and TRBJ1-2, with D unclear. V was clipped by 6 bases and J by 4 bases, with 15 bases between them. The CDR3 loop spans 14 amino acids. Germline V gene sequence: CDR1 LNHDA, CDR2 SQIVND (reference sequence). The CDR3 coding sequence is TGTGCCAGTAGAATCCGGGAGGAAACCTATGGCTACACCTTC. It encodes CASRIREETYGYTF.

This clone was recorded only once. The chain links TRBV2 to TRBJ2-7; 9 bases line up with TRBD1. The CDR3 totals 14 residues. The V gene end was trimmed by 5 bases and the J gene end by 4 bases; junction bases not matched to a gene: 6. Germline V gene data show CDR1 as SNHLY and CDR2 as FYNNEI. CDR3 in amino acids: CASSMTGGWYEQYF. The CDR3 nucleotides are TGTGCCAGCAGTATGACAGGGGGATGGTACGAGCAGTACTTC. The complete variable domain, with remaining parts taken from reference TRBV2 and TRBJ2-7, reads EPEVTQTPSHQVTQMGQEVILRCVPISNHLYFYWYRQILGQKVEFLVSFYNNEISEKSEIFDDQFSVERPDGSNFTLKIRSTKLEDSAMYFCASSMTGGWYEQYFGPGTRLTVT.

The genes are TRBV5-1 and TRBJ2-1, with D possibly TRBD1 on 6 matching bases. This CDR3 comprises 15 residues. Germline V gene sequence: CDR1 SGHRS, CDR2 YFSETQ. V lost 4 bases, J lost 3 bases, and 14 bases lay in between. The CDR3 region is CASSVQGRGYNEQFF. The CDR3 DNA reads as TGCGCCAGCAGCGTACAGGGAAGGGGCTACAATGAGCAGTTCTTC.

The chain joins TRBV2 to TRBJ2-7, with 7 bases aligning to TRBD1. After removal of 2 bases from V and 1 base from J, the junction contained 2 bases not matched to a gene. From germline, CDR1 is SNHLY and CDR2 FYNNEI. This CDR3 has 14 amino acids. The CDR3 DNA reads TGTGCCAGCAGTGAAAGGGACAGTTCCTACGAGCAGTACTTC. Protein sequence: CASSERDSSYEQYF.

This chain links TRBV7-9 with TRBJ1-5; D perhaps matches TRBD1 (6 bases). Germline CDR1 and CDR2: SEHNR and FQNEAQ (reference sequence). This CDR3 region has 16 residues. Trimming shortened V by 4 bases and J by 6 bases, and 19 bases separated the two germline ends. The CDR3 spells CASSSTIGGARQPQHF. The CDR3 region has the DNA TGTGCCAGCAGCTCGACCATAGGGGGGGCACGTCAGCCCCAGCATTTT.

J is TRBJ1-1 and V is TRBV6-6, with 9 bases that match TRBD1. J gave up 4 bases and V 4 bases, and 10 bases lay outside the gene matches. CDR3 length: 16 amino acids. The germline V gene encodes CDR1 MNHNY and CDR2 SVGAGI (reference sequence). CDR3 nucleotide sequence: TGTGCCAGCAGTTCCCGCGGACAGGGGAAAGGCACTGAAGCTTTCTTT. Translation gives CASSSRGQGKGTEAFF.

CDR3 nucleotide sequence: TGCAGCGTTGAATTGCGGCTCCAAGAGACCCAGTACTTC. Translation: CSVELRLQETQYF. The V call is TRBV29-1, the J call TRBJ2-5; no reliable D call. Germline assignment: CDR1 SQVTM and CDR2 ANQGSEA. Trimming cost V 2 bases and J 1 base, with 8 bases left between them. The CDR3 spans 13 residues. The complete variable domain, with remaining parts taken from reference TRBV29-1 and TRBJ2-5, reads SAVISQKPSRDICQRGTSLTIQCQVDSQVTMMFWYRQQPGQSLTLIATANQGSEATYESGFVIDKFPISRPNLTFSTLTVSNMSPEDSSIYLCSVELRLQETQYFGPGTRLLVL.

The gene calls are TRBV28 and TRBJ2-3, with D perhaps TRBD1 (5 bases). Germline V gene lookup returns CDR1 MDHEN and CDR2 SYDVKM. The CDR3 extends over 15 amino acids. V lost 6 bases to trimming and J lost 6 bases, with 19 bases between them. CDR3 loop: CASSTGHMGRDTQYF. CDR3 in DNA: TGTGCCAGCAGCACCGGACACATGGGTAGGGATACGCAGTATTTT.

This clone was detected only once. The chain recombines TRBV5-4 with TRBJ2-1, with D possibly being TRBD1 (6 bases). Germline V gene data show CDR1 as SGHNT and CDR2 as YYREEE (reference sequence). The V end was cut by 0 bases, the J end by 6 bases, with 13 bases between. The CDR3 has 15 residues. CDR3 in amino acids: CASSLVRGLSNEQFF. CDR3 in DNA: TGTGCCAGCAGCTTGGTCAGGGGCCTCAGCAATGAGCAGTTCTTC.

This sequence joins TRBV5-4 and TRBJ2-7, with 7 bases matching TRBD1. The germline CDR1 and CDR2 sequences are SGHNT and YYREEE (reference sequence). There are 15 residues in the CDR3. V trimming: 0 bases; J trimming: 5 bases; junction bases outside the gene matches: 8. CDR3 region: CASSLGGTVPNEQYF. The CDR3 DNA reads TGTGCCAGCAGCTTGGGGGGGACAGTACCCAACGAGCAGTACTTC.

The V call is TRBV9, the J call TRBJ1-2; D is uncertain. CDR1 is SGDLS and CDR2 is YYNGEE in the germline V gene. Between the trimmed V and J ends, which lost 0 bases and 1 base, there was a span of 10 bases. The CDR3 has 15 residues. The CDR3 region has the DNA TGTGCCAGCAGCGTAGATAGCAGTTATAACTATGGCTACACCTTC. Translating gives CASSVDSSYNYGYTF.

This chain connects TRBV7-2 to TRBJ1-2, with no clear D. From germline, CDR1 is SGHTA and CDR2 FQGNSA. The CDR3 spans 12 residues. The V end lost 1 base, the J end lost 4 bases, and 4 bases lay between the germline ends. The CDR3 DNA reads as TGTGCCAGCAGCTTAGTGAGCTATGGCTACACCTTC. It codes for CASSLVSYGYTF.

The chain carries TRBV27 and TRBJ1-6; no clear D gene. The CDR3 totals 14 residues. CDR1 and CDR2 from the germline V gene are MNHEY and SMNVEV (reference sequence). The V end was cut by 3 bases, the J end by 7 bases, with 10 bases between. The CDR3 DNA is TGTGCCAGCAGTTTTAGTAACAGAAATTCACCCCTCCACTTT. It is translated as CASSFSNRNSPLHF.

The chain couples TRBV30 to TRBJ2-7, with 10 bases aligning to TRBD1. With V trimmed by 2 bases and J by 6 bases, 7 bases remained unmatched. Germline loops: CDR1 GTSNPN, CDR2 SVGIG (reference sequence). The CDR3 totals 14 residues. CDR3 region: CAWSRGDRGGEQYF. DNA of the CDR3: TGTGCCTGGAGTAGGGGGGACAGGGGTGGCGAGCAGTACTTC. Full variable domain (missing parts from reference TRBV30 and TRBJ2-7): SQTIHQWPATLVQPVGSPLSLECTVEGTSNPNLYWYRQAAGRGLQLLFYSVGIGQISSEVPQNLSASRPQDRQFILSSKKLLLSDSGFYLCAWSRGDRGGEQYFGPGTRLTVT.

This clone was seen a handful of times. The conserved closing phenylalanine or tryptophan is absent in this CDR3, likely reflecting a read error. The rearrangement links TRBV4-1 to TRBJ1-3, with D possibly TRBD1 on 6 matching bases. The ends were cut back, 0 bases at V and 2 bases at J, with 20 bases in the middle. This CDR3 has 19 residues. The germline V gene encodes CDR1 MGHRA and CDR2 YSYEKL. The CDR3 reads CASSQDPSPQGLPGNTIYV. The CDR3 DNA reads TGCGCCAGCAGCCAAGATCCCTCCCCGCAGGGGCTTCCTGGAAACACCATATATGTT.

J is TRBJ1-5 and V is TRBV4-1; a weak D match, TRBD1 (6 bases). The CDR3 has 15 amino acids. Germline CDR1 MGHRA, CDR2 YSYEKL. The V end was cut by 3 bases, the J end by 6 bases, with 15 bases between. The CDR3 sequence is CASSQDRGVIQPQHF. CDR3 sequence (DNA): TGCGCCAGCAGCCAGGACAGAGGGGTAATTCAGCCCCAGCATTTT.

This clone was detected a few times. The CDR3 region has the DNA TGTGCCAGCAGCTTAGGGGGGGCCGGTTCACCCCTCCACTTT. This encodes CASSLGGAGSPLHF. The chain recombines TRBV7-3 with TRBJ1-6; D possibly corresponds to TRBD1 (6 bases). This CDR3 is built from 14 residues. Per the germline V gene, CDR1 is SGHTA and CDR2 is FQGTGA. V was pared by 2 bases and J by 9 bases, with 11 bases between.

V gene TRBV9 combines with J gene TRBJ2-5; D is possibly TRBD2 (6 bases). This CDR3 is 15 amino acids long. CDR1 is SGDLS, CDR2 YYNGEE, per germline. Trimming took 3 bases from V and 4 from J, leaving 16 bases between them. The CDR3: CASSGPAGLPETQYF. The CDR3 nucleotides are TGTGCCAGCAGCGGGCCAGCGGGCCTGCCAGAGACCCAGTACTTC.

V and J are TRBV10-3 and TRBJ2-7, with D perhaps matching TRBD1 (5 bases). CDR3 length: 14 residues. Germline values: CDR1 ENHRY, CDR2 SYGVKD. V lost 4 bases to trimming and J lost 0 bases, with 10 bases between them. The CDR3 sequence is CAISGGKSSYEQYF. The CDR3 DNA is TGTGCCATCAGTGGGGGCAAGAGCTCCTACGAGCAGTACTTC.